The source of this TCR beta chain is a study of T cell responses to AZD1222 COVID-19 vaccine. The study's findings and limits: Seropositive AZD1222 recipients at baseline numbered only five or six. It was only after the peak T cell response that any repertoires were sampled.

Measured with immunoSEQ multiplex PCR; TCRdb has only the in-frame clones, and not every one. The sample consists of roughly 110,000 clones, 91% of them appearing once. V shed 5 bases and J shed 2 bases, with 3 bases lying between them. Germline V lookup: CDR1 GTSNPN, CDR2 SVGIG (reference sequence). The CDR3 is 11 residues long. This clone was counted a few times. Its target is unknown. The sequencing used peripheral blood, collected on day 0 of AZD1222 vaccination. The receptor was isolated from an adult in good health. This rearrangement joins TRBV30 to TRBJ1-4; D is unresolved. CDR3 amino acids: CAWGTNEKLFF. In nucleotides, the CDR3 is TGTGCCTGGGGCACTAATGAAAAACTGTTTTTT.